This T cell receptor (beta chain) was captured by sequencing in a study of shared clonotypes between healthy human individuals. In the case of this clone: Germline and junction disagree at one end, which may indicate a read error.

For every subset, genomic DNA was evenly distributed across several immunoSEQ plates. Some clones are missing from TCRdb's copy, which holds only in-frame ones; the method was immunoSEQ multiplex PCR. The repertoire holds hundreds of thousands of clones, with roughly four fifths as singletons. The sequenced material came from PBMCs. The clonotype was recovered from a middle-aged woman in good health. Some clones in this sample may be carry-over from other donors' samples.

CDR3 bases: TGTGCCAGTAGCTTTGAACGGATAGGAGATACTGAAGCTTTCTTT. Translated, it gives CASSFERIGDTEAFF. This chain uses TRBV11-2 with TRBJ1-1; unclear D gene. This CDR3 region has 15 residues. Germline CDR1 reads SGHAT; CDR2 reads FQNNGV.